The 28 T cell receptor beta chains below were found in one sample sequenced in a study of T cell repertoires in cytomegalovirus infection. TCRdb processed the reads anew with MiXCR; each CDR3 protein has one entry. In the table there are 100,000 to 150,000 distinct CDR3 sequences, more than 30% of which are singletons. These TCRs' antigens remain unknown. This material consisted of CD8+ T cells from cultured PBMCs, taken from culture after CMV antigen stimulation. Receptors were obtained from a human donor in good health (CMV status not recorded). Some clones in this sample may be carry-over from other donors' samples.

This clonotype was counted at least ten times. The chain has TRBV7-8 and TRBJ1-3; D ambiguous. The CDR3 contains 17 residues. The ends were cut back, 1 base at V and 4 bases at J, with 17 bases in the middle. Germline V gives CDR1 SGHVS, CDR2 FQNEAQ. As DNA, the CDR3 is TGTGCCAGCAGCTTAGTCAGTTTAGTAGGAGAGGGAAACACCATATATTTT. Translation: CASSLVSLVGEGNTIYF.

This sequence joins TRBV7-2 and TRBJ2-3; no definite D call. Deletions cut 3 bases from V and 4 bases from J, with 5 bases between. Germline CDR1 and CDR2: SGHTA and FQGNSA. CDR3 length equals 12 residues. The CDR3 region is CASSFPPDTQYF. The CDR3 DNA reads as TGTGCCAGCAGCTTCCCCCCAGATACGCAGTATTTT. The entire variable domain, with the rest obtained from reference TRBV7-2 and TRBJ2-3, is as follows: GAGVSQSPSNKVTEKGKDVELRCDPISGHTALYWYRQSLGQGLEFLIYFQGNSAPDKSGLPSDRFSAERTGGSVSTLTIQRTQQEDSAVYLCASSFPPDTQYFGPGTRLTVL.

The table lists this clonotype with a few counts. For the CDR3, the DNA is TGTGCCAGCATCAAAACTGGCGCAGATACGCAGTATTTT. Protein product: CASIKTGADTQYF. The chain couples TRBV14 to TRBJ2-3; the D is unclear. V was pared by 7 bases and J by 4 bases, with 12 bases between. Germline-derived CDR1 and CDR2 are SGHDN and FVKESK. The CDR3 consists of 13 residues. The full variable domain, in which reference TRBV14 and TRBJ2-3 provide the parts outside the CDR3, is EAGVTQFPSHSVIEKGQTVTLRCDPISGHDNLYWYRRVMGKEIKFLLHFVKESKQDESGMPNNRFLAERTGGTYSTLKVQPAELEDSGVYFCASIKTGADTQYFGPGTRLTVL.

The chain combines TRBV20-1 with TRBJ2-7; 7 bases map to TRBD1. CDR1 is DFQATT, CDR2 SNEGSKA, per germline (reference sequence). V was clipped by 3 bases and J by 0 bases; unmatched bases: 11. This CDR3 spans 16 amino acids. This CDR3 is CSARDMQGVNSYEQYF. For the CDR3, the DNA is TGCAGTGCTAGGGACATGCAGGGGGTAAACTCCTACGAGCAGTACTTC.

This chain joins TRBV7-9 and TRBJ2-7; D unclear. With 8 bases removed from V and 2 bases from J, the gap between germline ends came to 10 bases. The germline V gene has CDR1 SEHNR and CDR2 FQNEAQ (reference sequence). The CDR3 loop spans 12 amino acids. CDR3 bases: TGTGCCAGCTCTGGACGGACCTACGAGCAGTACTTC. Translating it yields CASSGRTYEQYF.

This chain joins TRBV7-6 and TRBJ1-1, with TRBD1 as a possible D gene (5 bases). Per the germline V gene, CDR1 is SGHVS and CDR2 is FNYEAQ. The CDR3 extends over 16 amino acids. V was clipped by 2 bases and J by 4 bases, with 17 bases between them. The CDR3 here is CASSLTNEGAPTEAFF. The CDR3 coding sequence is TGTGCCAGCAGCTTAACAAACGAAGGGGCTCCCACTGAAGCTTTCTTT.

The rearrangement uses TRBV12-3 or TRBV12-4 and TRBJ2-7, with 12 positions matching TRBD2. V lost 3 bases, J lost 3 bases, and 3 bases stayed unmatched. The CDR3 covers 15 residues. The CDR3 here is CASSFLAGGNYEQYF. As DNA, the CDR3 is TGTGCCAGCAGTTTCCTAGCGGGGGGGAACTACGAGCAGTACTTC.

This clonotype was found a few times. The V gene is TRBV7-6, the J gene TRBJ1-1; 7 bases align to TRBD1. The CDR3 is 16 amino acids. J lost 1 base, V lost 4 bases, and 9 bases had no gene match. The germline gives CDR1 SGHVS, CDR2 FNYEAQ. CDR3 amino acids: CASSSDRQGTNTEAFF. CDR3 DNA: TGTGCCAGCAGCTCCGACCGACAGGGAACGAACACTGAAGCTTTCTTT.

The J gene is TRBJ2-2, the V gene TRBV6-2 or TRBV6-3; D gene unclear. This CDR3 region has 16 residues. Germline V gives CDR1 MNHEY, CDR2 SVGEGT. Trimming left V 5 bases short and J 2 bases short, with 15 bases between. The CDR3 DNA reads as TGTGCCAGCAGTACCCCCGGAAAGCTTAACACCGGGGAGCTGTTTTTT. This translates into CASSTPGKLNTGELFF.

This chain links TRBV4-2 with TRBJ2-3, with 7 bases that match TRBD2. This CDR3 has 17 amino acids. Germline V gene sequence: CDR1 LGHNA, CDR2 YNFKEQ. V lost 0 bases, J lost 1 base, and 7 bases stayed unmatched. The CDR3 reads CASSQEGGGWGTDTQYF. The CDR3 DNA reads TGTGCCAGCAGCCAAGAGGGGGGGGGTTGGGGCACAGATACGCAGTATTTT.

This clonotype was observed at least ten times. The chain links TRBV7-8 to TRBJ2-3, with 10 bases fitting TRBD1. V dropped 1 base and J dropped 1; count of bases not matched to a gene: 5. The CDR3 is 17 residues long. CDR1 and CDR2 from the germline V gene are SGHVS and FQNEAQ. The CDR3 region has the DNA TGTGCCAGCAGCTTAGAGCTAGGGACAGGGGGCACAGATACGCAGTATTTT. Translated, it gives CASSLELGTGGTDTQYF.

This chain uses TRBV6-1 with TRBJ2-3; TRBD2 matches 7 bases. CDR3 length: 18 residues. V lost 1 base, J lost 0 bases, and 10 bases stayed unmatched. The germline V gene encodes CDR1 MNHNS and CDR2 SASEGT. CDR3 sequence (DNA): TGTGCCAGCAGTGAAGAGGGCCGGCTAGCGGATAGCACAGATACGCAGTATTTT. This gives the protein CASSEEGRLADSTDTQYF.

This clonotype was counted only a few times. The J gene is TRBJ2-3, the V gene TRBV29-1; D gene ambiguous. CDR1 and CDR2 (germline): SQVTM, ANQGSEA. Trimming removed 0 bases from V and 0 bases from J, with 13 bases in between. This CDR3 region has 16 residues. The CDR3 is CSVEDLLGYSTDTQYF. As DNA, the CDR3 is TGCAGCGTTGAAGATCTTCTCGGGTATAGCACAGATACGCAGTATTTT.

This clonotype was counted a few times. This chain connects TRBV10-3 to TRBJ2-2; D is unclear. Looked up from germline, CDR1 is ENHRY and CDR2 is SYGVKD. The ends were cut back, 6 bases at V and 2 bases at J, with 10 bases in the middle. This CDR3 spans 14 amino acids. DNA of the CDR3: TGTGCCATCAGGGCAGGCGTCAACACCGGGGAGCTGTTTTTT. As protein: CAIRAGVNTGELFF.

V and J are TRBV9 and TRBJ1-1; no definite D call. CDR1 and CDR2 from the germline V gene are SGDLS and YYNGEE. CDR3 length equals 14 residues. Between the trimmed V and J ends, which lost 0 bases and 6 bases, there was a span of 12 bases. The CDR3 loop is CASSVGSNDPEAFF. The CDR3 DNA reads TGTGCCAGCAGCGTAGGGAGTAACGACCCTGAAGCTTTCTTT.

The chain employs TRBV20-1 and TRBJ2-3; D uncertain. V was clipped by 7 bases and J by 0 bases, with 14 bases between them. CDR1 and CDR2 from the germline V gene are DFQATT and SNEGSKA (reference sequence). This CDR3 region has 14 residues. CDR3 in DNA: TGCAGTGTACGGGTATATACTAGCACAGATACGCAGTATTTT. This translates into CSVRVYTSTDTQYF.

This clonotype has just a few counts. V gene TRBV27 combines with J gene TRBJ2-7; D may be TRBD1 (5 bases). V gave up 5 bases and J gave up 0 bases, with 11 bases separating them. Germline lookup yields CDR1 MNHEY and CDR2 SMNVEV (reference sequence). The CDR3 covers 14 residues. Here the CDR3 DNA reads TGTGCCAGCAGTCTCAGACAGAGCTCCTACGAGCAGTACTTC. This codes for CASSLRQSSYEQYF.

This rearrangement joins TRBV9 to TRBJ2-5; 7 nucleotides match TRBD1. In germline, CDR1 is SGDLS, CDR2 YYNGEE. Trimming removed 1 base from V and 4 bases from J; junction bases left unmatched: 7. The CDR3 loop spans 15 amino acids. CDR3 coding DNA: TGTGCCAGCAGCGTATCCGCAGGGGGTCGAGAGACCCAGTACTTC. It translates to CASSVSAGGRETQYF. The variable domain in full, with the rest retrieved from reference TRBV9 and TRBJ2-5, is DSGVTQTPKHLITATGQRVTLRCSPRSGDLSVYWYQQSLDQGLQFLIQYYNGEERAKGNILERFSAQQFPDLHSELNLSSLELGDSALYFCASSVSAGGRETQYFGPGTRLLVL.

The V gene is TRBV18, the J gene TRBJ2-5; 8 positions match TRBD1. The CDR3 length is 14 residues. V dropped 0 bases and J dropped 3; count of bases not matched to a gene: 0. Germline V CDR1 and CDR2: KGHSH, LQKENI. CDR3 amino acids: CASSPPDREETQYF. The DNA of the CDR3 is TGTGCCAGCTCACCACCGGACAGGGAAGAGACCCAGTACTTC. Full variable domain (outside the CDR3, taken from reference TRBV18 and TRBJ2-5): NAGVMQNPRHLVRRRGQEARLRCSPMKGHSHVYWYRQLPEEGLKFMVYLQKENIIDESGMPKERFSAEFPKEGPSILRIQQVVRGDSAAYFCASSPPDREETQYFGPGTRLLVL.

The chain has TRBV9 and TRBJ2-1; TRBD2 matches at 10 bases. V gave up 3 bases and J gave up 3 bases; unmatched junction bases: 6. Germline V gives CDR1 SGDLS, CDR2 YYNGEE. This CDR3 spans 16 amino acids. Here the CDR3 DNA reads TGTGCCAGCAGCGACCCTAGCGGGGGTAACTACAATGAGCAGTTCTTC. Its translation is CASSDPSGGNYNEQFF.

This clonotype was seen only a few times. The CDR3 reads CASSYLGGASVEAFF. The CDR3 region has the DNA TGTGCCAGCAGTTACCTAGGGGGCGCGTCGGTTGAAGCTTTCTTT. The J gene is TRBJ1-1, the V gene TRBV6-6, with 7 bases that match TRBD1. The V gene's germline CDR1 is MNHNY and CDR2 SVGAGI (reference sequence). Germline trimming cut 2 bases from V and 7 bases from J; bases unmatched to any gene: 10. This CDR3 has 15 residues.

In the case of this clonotype: A much larger clone differs from this one at a single base, so this may be a read error. This sequence joins TRBV6-8 and TRBJ1-6, with D possibly matching TRBD1 (6 bases). V lost 4 bases and J 7 bases, leaving 14 bases between the germline ends. The CDR3 runs to 15 residues. The V gene's germline CDR1 is MNHGY and CDR2 SAAAGT. CDR3 coding DNA: TGTGCCAGCAGTTGCTCGTTTACAGGGAATTCACCCCTCCACTTT. Translating gives CASSCSFTGNSPLHF.

The CDR3 DNA is TGTGCCAGCAGACCGCAGGTGCTGAACACTGAAGCTTTCTTT. Translation gives CASRPQVLNTEAFF. J is TRBJ1-1 and V is TRBV28, with D unclear. The germline V gene has CDR1 MDHEN and CDR2 SYDVKM. The length of the CDR3 is 14 residues. Trimming removed 6 bases at V and 0 bases at J, with 11 bases between.

V usage is TRBV7-2 and J usage is TRBJ2-3, with TRBD2 matching over 12 bases. The germline CDR1 and CDR2 sequences are SGHTA and FQGNSA. J lost 3 bases, V lost 7 bases, and 8 bases had no gene match. The CDR3 spans 16 residues. CDR3 amino acids: CASTPLAGGITDTQYF. DNA of the CDR3: TGTGCCAGCACCCCACTAGCGGGGGGCATTACAGATACGCAGTATTTT.

This clonotype has just a few counts. V usage is TRBV15 and J usage is TRBJ2-7; 9 bases are shared with TRBD2. The CDR3 has 13 residues. Unmatched junction bases numbered 2, after V lost 5 bases and J lost 3 bases. Germline-derived CDR1 and CDR2 are LNHNV and YYDKDF (reference sequence). Here the CDR3 DNA reads TGTGCCACCAGCCCTAGCGGGGACTACGAGCAGTACTTC. It yields the protein CATSPSGDYEQYF.

The genes are TRBV27 and TRBJ1-5, with D perhaps TRBD1 (5 bases). The CDR3 has 14 residues. Looked up from germline, CDR1 is MNHEY and CDR2 is SMNVEV (reference sequence). V lost 5 bases to trimming and J lost 4 bases, with 12 bases between them. This CDR3 reads CASSPRTQNQPQHF. In DNA form, the CDR3 reads TGTGCCAGCAGTCCCCGGACACAAAATCAGCCCCAGCATTTT.

The chain is built from TRBV6-1 and TRBJ2-3, with 13 bases matching TRBD2. The CDR3 is 15 residues long. Germline values: CDR1 MNHNS, CDR2 SASEGT. V gave up 3 bases and J gave up 7 bases; unmatched junction bases: 4. The CDR3 DNA reads as TGTGCCAGCAGTGACGGACTAGCGGGGGCGTATACGCAGTATTTT. Translation: CASSDGLAGAYTQYF.

The rearrangement joins TRBV7-9 to TRBJ1-2; D might be TRBD1 (5 bases). The CDR3 consists of 12 residues. V was pared by 7 bases and J by 4 bases, with 10 bases between. Germline CDR1 is SEHNR and CDR2 is FQNEAQ (reference sequence). DNA for the CDR3: TGTGCCAGCACGACAGACTTCTATGGCTACACCTTC. Its translation is CASTTDFYGYTF.